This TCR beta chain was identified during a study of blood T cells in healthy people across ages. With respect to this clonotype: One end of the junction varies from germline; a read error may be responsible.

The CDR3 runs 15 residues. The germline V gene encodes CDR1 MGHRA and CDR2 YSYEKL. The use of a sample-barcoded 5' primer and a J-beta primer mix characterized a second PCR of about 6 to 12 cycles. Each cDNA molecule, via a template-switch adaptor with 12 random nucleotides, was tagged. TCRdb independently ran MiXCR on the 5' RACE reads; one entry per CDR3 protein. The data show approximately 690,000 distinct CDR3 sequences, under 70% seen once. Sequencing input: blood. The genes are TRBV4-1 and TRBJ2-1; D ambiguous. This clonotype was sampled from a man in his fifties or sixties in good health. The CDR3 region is CASSQGGGYSYEQFF. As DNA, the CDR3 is TGCGCCAGCAGCCAAGGTGGCGGATACTCCTACGAGCAGTTCTTT.